The T cell receptor (beta chain) under discussion was sequenced for a study of T cells in Graves' hyperthyroidism and ophthalmopathy. Study-level findings and limits: In the blood, most expanded thyroid clonotypes above 0.001 appeared as well.

Remarks on this clonotype: Its antigen is not identified.

The CDR3 regions of TCR beta were amplified from RNA transcripts. A set of HTBI primers served as the primers for a first-round RT-PCR of the TCR CDR3. TCRdb recomputed calls from the multiplex PCR reads with MiXCR, one row per CDR3 protein. The profile shows about 740,000 distinct CDR3 sequences, 12% to 15% of them singletons. The V end was cut by 7 bases, the J end by 0 bases, with 6 bases between. Germline CDR1 reads MDHEN; CDR2 reads SYDVKM. The CDR3 length is 13 residues. The sequenced material came from blood. The sequence was collected from a woman aged 18-29 years with Graves' hyperthyroidism. The chain recombines TRBV28 with TRBJ2-2; D is unresolved. CDR3 DNA: TGTGCCAGCACCCACGCGAACACCGGGGAGCTGTTTTTT. As protein: CASTHANTGELFF.